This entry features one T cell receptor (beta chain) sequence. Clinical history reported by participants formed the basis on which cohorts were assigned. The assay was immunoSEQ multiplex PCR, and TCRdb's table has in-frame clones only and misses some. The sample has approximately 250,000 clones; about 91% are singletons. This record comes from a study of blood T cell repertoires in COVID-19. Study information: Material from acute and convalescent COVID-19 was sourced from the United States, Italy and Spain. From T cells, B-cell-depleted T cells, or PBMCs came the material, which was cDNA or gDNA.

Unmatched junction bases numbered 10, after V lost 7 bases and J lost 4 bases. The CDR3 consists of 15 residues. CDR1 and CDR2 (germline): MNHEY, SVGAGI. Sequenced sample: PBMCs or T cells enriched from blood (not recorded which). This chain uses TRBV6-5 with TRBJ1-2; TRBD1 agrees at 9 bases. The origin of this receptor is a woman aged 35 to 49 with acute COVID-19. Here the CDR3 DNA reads TGTGCCAGCACCCTCTCGGGACAGGGAAGCTATGGCTACACCTTC. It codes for CASTLSGQGSYGYTF.